Listed below are T cell receptor beta chains from one sample, sequenced in a study of shared clonotypes between healthy human individuals. Only in-frame clones appear in the TCRdb table, and some are missing; sequencing was by immunoSEQ multiplex PCR. The sample holds about 1 million clones, about 75% seen once. The sample comprised memory CD4+ T cells sorted from blood. The receptors here all came from a man aged 18 to 30 in good health. Each CDR3 is given with its conserved first and last residue. The D gene is left open where the match is weak. Where a row states a size, it is once, few, many or the class of an expanded clone; other rows omit it.

abundance,d_gene,v_gene,j_gene,CDR3nt,CDR3aa
NA,NA,TRBV6-5,TRBJ1-2,TGTGCCAGCAGCCCGCCCGGAGGGAAAGGCTACACCTTC,CASSPPGGKGYTF
NA,NA,TRBV7-8,TRBJ2-7,TGTGCCAGCAGCTTAGCGGGAGGTCCGTCCTACGAGCAGTACTTC,CASSLAGGPSYEQYF
NA,NA,TRBV6-1,TRBJ1-2,TGTGCCAGCAGTGAAGGCAGGGTGTATGGCTACACCTTC,CASSEGRVYGYTF
NA,NA,TRBV5-1,TRBJ1-3,TGCGCCAGCAGCCCGGACGCATACTCTGGAAACACCATATATTTT,CASSPDAYSGNTIYF
NA,NA,TRBV4-3,TRBJ1-2,TGCGCCAGCAGCCAAGGGACATTGGGCTATGGCTACACCTTC,CASSQGTLGYGYTF
once,NA,TRBV5-1,TRBJ1-2,TGCGCCAGCAGCCCGGGGAGGGGCTTCAATGGCCGGGGCTACACCTTC,CASSPGRGFNGRGYTF
few,NA,TRBV11-2,TRBJ1-1,TGTGCCAGCAGCCAGGACAGGAACACTGAAGCTTTCTTT,CASSQDRNTEAFF
NA,NA,TRBV6-1,TRBJ2-5,TGTGCCAGCAGTGAAAACCTCGGGAAGACCCAGTACTTC,CASSENLGKTQYF
NA,TRBD1,TRBV5-1,TRBJ2-7,TGCGCCAGCAGCGTTAGGGGACAGGGTTACGAGCAGTACTTC,CASSVRGQGYEQYF
NA,TRBD2,TRBV2,TRBJ2-5,TGTGCCAGCACCCCACTAGCGGGGACATCTCAAGAGACCCAGTACTTC,CASTPLAGTSQETQYF
NA,NA,TRBV5-4,TRBJ1-5,TGTGCCAGCAGCTTACATGGTAGCAATCAGCCCCAGCATTTT,CASSLHGSNQPQHF
NA,TRBD1,TRBV19,TRBJ2-7,TGTGCCAGTAGTAGGGGGACAGGACTCTACGAGCAGTACTTC,CASSRGTGLYEQYF
few,TRBD1,TRBV6-1,TRBJ2-7,TGTGCCAGCAGTGCCAGGACAGGAAATACCTACGAGCAGTACTTC,CASSARTGNTYEQYF
NA,NA,TRBV15,TRBJ2-7,TGTGCCACCAGCCCAGGGGGGGGGCAAGGCGAGCAGTACTTC,CATSPGGGQGEQYF
once,NA,TRBV5-1,TRBJ2-7,TGCGCCAGCAGCTTTTCACCGGGACCTTATTACGAGCAGTACTTC,CASSFSPGPYYEQYF
few,NA,TRBV7-2,TRBJ2-3,TGTGCCAGCAGCTTATGGGCGCCAGATACGCAGTATTTT,CASSLWAPDTQYF
few,TRBD1,TRBV5-1,TRBJ2-1,TGCGCCAGCAGGGGACTTGGACAGGGGGCGGATAATGAGCAGTTCTTC,CASRGLGQGADNEQFF
NA,TRBD1,TRBV2,TRBJ1-3,TGTGCCAGCAGTTTGGACAGGGTCGACACCATATATTTT,CASSLDRVDTIYF
NA,TRBD1,TRBV7-9,TRBJ2-5,TGTGCCAGCAGCTTAGAAAACAGGGGACAAGAGACCCAGTACTTC,CASSLENRGQETQYF
NA,NA,TRBV15,TRBJ2-2,TGTGCCACCAGCAGAGAAGTCTACGCGAACACCGGGGAGCTGTTTTTT,CATSREVYANTGELFF
NA,TRBD1,TRBV11-2,TRBJ2-7,TGTGCCAGCAGCTTTGGACAGGGGGGGTCCTACGAGCAGTACTTC,CASSFGQGGSYEQYF
NA,NA,TRBV10-3,TRBJ2-5,TGTGCCATCAGTTCCTCGGGCGGGGTTCAAGAGACCCAGTACTTC,CAISSSGGVQETQYF
NA,TRBD1,TRBV5-8,TRBJ2-7,TGTGCCAGCAGCAGGTTCGGGACAGGGGGTTTCTACGAGCAGTACTTC,CASSRFGTGGFYEQYF
once,NA,TRBV5-1,TRBJ2-7,TGCGCCAGCAGACCCGGAGGCCACCTTACCTACGAGCAGTACTTC,CASRPGGHLTYEQYF
NA,TRBD1,TRBV6-6,TRBJ1-1,TGTGCCAGCAGTTCCGGGACAGGGGTTATTGAAGCTTTCTTT,CASSSGTGVIEAFF
NA,NA,TRBV4-3,TRBJ2-6,TGCGCCAGCAGCCAAGATACAGGGAACTCTGGGGCCAACGTCCTGACTTTC,CASSQDTGNSGANVLTF
once,NA,TRBV11-3,TRBJ2-6,TGTGCCAGCAGCTCTCAGTCCCGCTCTGGGGCCAACGTTCTGACTTTC,CASSSQSRSGANVLTF
NA,NA,TRBV6-5,TRBJ2-7,TGTGCCAGCAGTTACGTCGGGGCCTGGACCTACGAGCAGTACTTC,CASSYVGAWTYEQYF
few,TRBD1,TRBV7-2,TRBJ1-2,TGTGCCAGCAGCTGGGGACAGGGGGCTCGCGGCTACACCTTC,CASSWGQGARGYTF
NA,NA,TRBV19,TRBJ2-5,TGTGCCAGTAGTATTGCTTTGGGACTCTTGCAAGAGACCCAGTACTTC,CASSIALGLLQETQYF
NA,NA,TRBV5-1,TRBJ2-7,TGCGCCAGCAGCTTGGCGGTGACAGTAACCTACGAGCAGTACTTC,CASSLAVTVTYEQYF
NA,NA,TRBV11-2,TRBJ2-5,TGTGCCAGCAGCTCGACTCTAGGAGAGACCCAGTACTTC,CASSSTLGETQYF
NA,NA,TRBV5-4,TRBJ1-2,TGTGCCAGCAGCGGTTCAGGGTATGGCTACACCTTC,CASSGSGYGYTF
NA,TRBD2,TRBV4-1,TRBJ2-2,TGCGCCAGCAGCCCCCGTGGCGGGAGTCCGGGGGAGCTGTTTTTT,CASSPRGGSPGELFF
NA,NA,TRBV7-8,TRBJ2-5,TGTGCCAGCAGCCCTCCGGGAGCCCTTGGAGAGACCCAGTACTTC,CASSPPGALGETQYF
NA,TRBD2,TRBV5-4,TRBJ2-7,TGTGCCAGCAGCCGTAGCGGGGGAGGCTACGAGCAGTACTTC,CASSRSGGGYEQYF
few,TRBD1,TRBV7-2,TRBJ1-3,TGTGCCAGCAGCTTTAGCCCAGGGACAGGAGGAAACACCATATATTTT,CASSFSPGTGGNTIYF
NA,TRBD1,TRBV4-1,TRBJ1-6,TGCGCCAGCAGCCAAGAGGCGCCCAAAGGGACAGGGAATAATTCACCCCTCCACTTT,CASSQEAPKGTGNNSPLHF
NA,NA,TRBV10-3,TRBJ2-7,TGTGCCATCAGTGAGTCGGCGGCAGTTAAATCCTACGAGCAGTACTTC,CAISESAAVKSYEQYF
few,NA,TRBV18,TRBJ1-3,TGTGCCAGCTCACCTAGTGTTTCTGGAAACACCATATATTTT,CASSPSVSGNTIYF
NA,TRBD1,TRBV18,TRBJ1-3,TGTGCCAGCTCACCGGACAGGGCGGGAAACACCATATATTTT,CASSPDRAGNTIYF
NA,NA,TRBV6-1,TRBJ1-3,TGTGCCAGCAGGGCTACAGGGAGCTCTGGAAACACCATATATTTT,CASRATGSSGNTIYF
many,NA,TRBV10-2,TRBJ2-7,TGCGCCAGCAGGGACCTCTACGAGCAGTACTTC,CASRDLYEQYF
once,NA,TRBV2,TRBJ2-1,TGTGCCAGCAATAAGGCCCGCTATGAGCAGTTCTTC,CASNKARYEQFF
NA,TRBD1,TRBV15,TRBJ1-6,TGTGCCACCAGCATAATGGGACAGGGGGCTGATTCACCCCTCCACTTT,CATSIMGQGADSPLHF
NA,NA,TRBV6-1,TRBJ1-5,TGTGCCGGGTCCGAAAGGCCCACCAATCAGCCCCAGCATTTT,CAGSERPTNQPQHF
many,NA,TRBV15,TRBJ2-1,TGTGCCACCAGCCGAGGACGAGTAGCGGCTCAGCAGTTCTTC,CATSRGRVAAQQFF
NA,NA,TRBV7-2,TRBJ1-2,TGTGCCAGCAGCTTACGGGGTTTTGGCTATGGCTACACCTTC,CASSLRGFGYGYTF
NA,TRBD1,TRBV5-4,TRBJ1-6,TGTGCCAGCAGCTTGTGGGGACAGAATTCACCCCTCCACTTT,CASSLWGQNSPLHF
NA,NA,TRBV4-3,TRBJ1-1,TGCGCCAGCAGCCAAGGGGTGCGGGGGGCGACCGAAGCTTTCTTT,CASSQGVRGATEAFF
NA,NA,TRBV7-2,TRBJ2-1,TGTGCCAGCAGCTTTAACAATGAGCAGTTCTTC,CASSFNNEQFF
NA,TRBD2,TRBV4-1,TRBJ2-3,TGCGCCAGCAGCCAAGGTCGCAGTAGCGGGGGCGCAGATACGCAGTATTTT,CASSQGRSSGGADTQYF
NA,NA,TRBV5-6,TRBJ2-7,TGTGCCAGCAGCCTAGGGACTCGCTCCTACGAGCAGTACTTC,CASSLGTRSYEQYF
NA,TRBD2,TRBV5-4,TRBJ2-1,TGTGCCAGCAGCCCAGAGCGGGACTACACGAATGAGCAGTTCTTC,CASSPERDYTNEQFF
once,NA,TRBV9,TRBJ2-2,TGTGCCAGCAGCTTACTCAACTTACCCAACACCGGGGAGCTGTTTTTT,CASSLLNLPNTGELFF
NA,NA,TRBV18,TRBJ1-4,TGTGCCAGCTCACCTTCTCTGGACAGATCTAATGAAAAACTGTTTTTT,CASSPSLDRSNEKLFF
NA,TRBD1,TRBV5-4,TRBJ2-7,TGTGCCAGCAGCTTCTCCCTGACAGGGAGCTACGAGCAGTACTTC,CASSFSLTGSYEQYF
NA,NA,TRBV6-5,TRBJ2-7,TGTGCCAGCAGTTACTCGATTTCCACCTACGAGCAGTACTTC,CASSYSISTYEQYF
NA,NA,TRBV9,TRBJ2-7,TGTGCCAGCAGTTGGGGAAATAAAGGTGAAGAGCAGTACTTC,CASSWGNKGEEQYF
NA,TRBD1,TRBV6-1,TRBJ1-3,TGTGCCAGCAGTGACGGACAGGGTATTCTAAACACCATATATTTT,CASSDGQGILNTIYF